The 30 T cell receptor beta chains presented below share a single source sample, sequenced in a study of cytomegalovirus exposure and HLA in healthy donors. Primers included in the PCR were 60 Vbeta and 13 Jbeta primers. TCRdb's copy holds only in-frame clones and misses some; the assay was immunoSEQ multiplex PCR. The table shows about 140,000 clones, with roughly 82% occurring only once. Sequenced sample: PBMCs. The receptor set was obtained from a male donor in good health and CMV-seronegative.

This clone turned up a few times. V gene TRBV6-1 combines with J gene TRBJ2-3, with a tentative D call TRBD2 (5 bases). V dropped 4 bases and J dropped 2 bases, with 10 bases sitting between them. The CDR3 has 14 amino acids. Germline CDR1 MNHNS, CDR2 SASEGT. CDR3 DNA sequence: TGTGCCAGCAGTGCCGGGGTATACACAGATACGCAGTATTTT. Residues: CASSAGVYTDTQYF.

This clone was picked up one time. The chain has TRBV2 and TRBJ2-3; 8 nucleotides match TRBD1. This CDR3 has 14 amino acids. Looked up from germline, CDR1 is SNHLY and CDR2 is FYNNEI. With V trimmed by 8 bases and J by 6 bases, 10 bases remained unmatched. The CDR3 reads CASGSQGAADTQYF. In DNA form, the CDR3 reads TGTGCCAGCGGATCGCAGGGGGCTGCGGATACGCAGTATTTT.

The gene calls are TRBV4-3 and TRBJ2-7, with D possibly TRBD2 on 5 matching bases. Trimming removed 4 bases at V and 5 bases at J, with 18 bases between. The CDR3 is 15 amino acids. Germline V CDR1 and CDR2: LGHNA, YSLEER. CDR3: CASSRSEGLADEQYF. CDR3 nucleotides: TGCGCCAGCAGCCGATCGGAAGGGCTAGCTGACGAGCAGTACTTC.

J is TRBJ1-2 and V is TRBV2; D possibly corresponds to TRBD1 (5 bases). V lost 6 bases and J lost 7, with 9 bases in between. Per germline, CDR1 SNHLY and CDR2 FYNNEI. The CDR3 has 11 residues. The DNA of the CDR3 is TGTGCCAGCAGGGGGACTGGTGGCTACACCTTC. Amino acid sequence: CASRGTGGYTF.

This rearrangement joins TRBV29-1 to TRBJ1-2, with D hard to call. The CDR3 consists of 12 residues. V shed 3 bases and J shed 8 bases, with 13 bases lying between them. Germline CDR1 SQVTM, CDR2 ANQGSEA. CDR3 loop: CSVDGSRGGYTF. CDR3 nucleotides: TGCAGCGTTGACGGCTCACGGGGAGGCTACACCTTC.

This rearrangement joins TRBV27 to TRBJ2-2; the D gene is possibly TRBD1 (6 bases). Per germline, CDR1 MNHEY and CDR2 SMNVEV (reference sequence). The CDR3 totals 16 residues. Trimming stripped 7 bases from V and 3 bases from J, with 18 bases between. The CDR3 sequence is CASNYQGLGHTGELFF. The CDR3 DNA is TGTGCCAGCAACTATCAGGGGCTTGGGCACACCGGGGAGCTGTTTTTT.

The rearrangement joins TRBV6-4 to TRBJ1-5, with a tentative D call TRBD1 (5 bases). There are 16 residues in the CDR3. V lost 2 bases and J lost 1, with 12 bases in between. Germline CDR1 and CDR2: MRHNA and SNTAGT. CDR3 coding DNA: TGTGCCAGCAGTGACCCGCGGGACGAGAGCAATCAGCCCCAGCATTTT. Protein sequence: CASSDPRDESNQPQHF.

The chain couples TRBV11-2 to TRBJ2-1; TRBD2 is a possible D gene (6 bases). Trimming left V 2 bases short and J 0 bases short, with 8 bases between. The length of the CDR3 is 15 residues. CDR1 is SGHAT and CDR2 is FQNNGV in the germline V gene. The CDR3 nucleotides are TGTGCCAGCAGCTTAATTAGCGGCTCCTACAATGAGCAGTTCTTC. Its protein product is CASSLISGSYNEQFF.

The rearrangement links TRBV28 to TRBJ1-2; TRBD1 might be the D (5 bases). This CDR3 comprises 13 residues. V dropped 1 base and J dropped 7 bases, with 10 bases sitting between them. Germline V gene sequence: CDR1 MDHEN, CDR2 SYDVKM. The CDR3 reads CASSLSGGSGYTF. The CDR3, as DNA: TGTGCCAGCAGTTTATCGGGGGGTTCTGGCTACACCTTC.

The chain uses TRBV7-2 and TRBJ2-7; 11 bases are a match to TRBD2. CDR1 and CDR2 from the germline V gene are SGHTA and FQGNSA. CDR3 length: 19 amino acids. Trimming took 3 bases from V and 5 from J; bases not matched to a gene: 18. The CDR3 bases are TGTGCCAGCAGCTTCCTTCTGACGTCCGTAGCGGGAGGGCCGAACGAGCAGTACTTC. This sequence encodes CASSFLLTSVAGGPNEQYF. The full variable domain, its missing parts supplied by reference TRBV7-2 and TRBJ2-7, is GAGVSQSPSNKVTEKGKDVELRCDPISGHTALYWYRQSLGQGLEFLIYFQGNSAPDKSGLPSDRFSAERTGGSVSTLTIQRTQQEDSAVYLCASSFLLTSVAGGPNEQYFGPGTRLTVT.

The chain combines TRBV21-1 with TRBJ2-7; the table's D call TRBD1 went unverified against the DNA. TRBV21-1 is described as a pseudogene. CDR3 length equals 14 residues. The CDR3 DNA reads TGTGCCAGCATGAGGGACAGGGATACCTACGAGCAGTACTTC. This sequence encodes CASMRDRDTYEQYF.

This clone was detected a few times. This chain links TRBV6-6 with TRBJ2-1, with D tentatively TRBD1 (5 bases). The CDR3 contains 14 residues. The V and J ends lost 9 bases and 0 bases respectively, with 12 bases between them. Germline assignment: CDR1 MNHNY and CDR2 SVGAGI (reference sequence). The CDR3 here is CASTNRSSYNEQFF. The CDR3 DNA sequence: TGTGCCAGTACGAACAGGAGCTCCTACAATGAGCAGTTCTTC.

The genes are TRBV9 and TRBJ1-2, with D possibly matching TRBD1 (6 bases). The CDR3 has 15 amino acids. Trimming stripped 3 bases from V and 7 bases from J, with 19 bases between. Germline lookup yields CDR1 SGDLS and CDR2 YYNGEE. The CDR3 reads CASSAGWAGAAGYTF. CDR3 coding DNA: TGTGCCAGCAGCGCGGGGTGGGCAGGGGCGGCTGGCTACACCTTC.

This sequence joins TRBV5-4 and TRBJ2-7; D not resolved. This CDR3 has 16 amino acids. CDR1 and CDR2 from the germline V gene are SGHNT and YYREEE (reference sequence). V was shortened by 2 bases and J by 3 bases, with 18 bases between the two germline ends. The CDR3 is CASSFGSTPPVYEQYF. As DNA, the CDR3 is TGTGCCAGCAGCTTTGGTTCTACCCCACCTGTCTACGAGCAGTACTTC.

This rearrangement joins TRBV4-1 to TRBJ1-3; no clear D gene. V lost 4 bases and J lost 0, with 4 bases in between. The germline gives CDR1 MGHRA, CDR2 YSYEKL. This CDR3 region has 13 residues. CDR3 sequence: CASSRASGNTIYF. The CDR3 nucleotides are TGCGCCAGCAGCCGGGCCTCTGGAAACACCATATATTTT.

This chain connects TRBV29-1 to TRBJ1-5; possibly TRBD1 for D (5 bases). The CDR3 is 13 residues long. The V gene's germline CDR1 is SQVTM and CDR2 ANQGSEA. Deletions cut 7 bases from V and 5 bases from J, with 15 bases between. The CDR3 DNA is TGCAGCGCCGGGGAGGGGCTAGATCAGCCCCAGCATTTT. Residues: CSAGEGLDQPQHF.

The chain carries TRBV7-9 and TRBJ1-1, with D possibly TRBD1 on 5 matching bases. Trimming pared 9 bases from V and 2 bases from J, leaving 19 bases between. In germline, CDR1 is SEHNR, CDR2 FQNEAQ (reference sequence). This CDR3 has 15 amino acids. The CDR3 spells CAREIRAGDNTEAFF. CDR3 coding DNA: TGTGCCAGGGAAATCAGGGCAGGTGATAACACTGAAGCTTTCTTT.

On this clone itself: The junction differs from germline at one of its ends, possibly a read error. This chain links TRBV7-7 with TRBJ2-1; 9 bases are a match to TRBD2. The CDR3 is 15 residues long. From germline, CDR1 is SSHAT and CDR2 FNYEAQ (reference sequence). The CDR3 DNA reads TGTGCTAGCAGCTTAGATAGCGGGGGACGAAATGAGCAGTTCTTC. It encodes CASSLDSGGRNEQFF.

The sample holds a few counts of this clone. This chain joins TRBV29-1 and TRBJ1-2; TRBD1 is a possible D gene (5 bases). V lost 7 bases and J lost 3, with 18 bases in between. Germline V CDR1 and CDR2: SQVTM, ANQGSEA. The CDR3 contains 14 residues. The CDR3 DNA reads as TGCAGCGATGCTCCGGGGGTTTCGGACTATGGCTACACCTTC. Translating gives CSDAPGVSDYGYTF.

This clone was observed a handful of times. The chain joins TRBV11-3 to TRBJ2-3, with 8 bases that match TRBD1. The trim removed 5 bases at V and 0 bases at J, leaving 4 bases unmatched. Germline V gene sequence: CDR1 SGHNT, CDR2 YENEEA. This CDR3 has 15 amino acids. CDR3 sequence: CASSVRTGSTDTQYF. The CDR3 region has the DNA TGTGCCAGCAGCGTCAGGACAGGGAGCACAGATACGCAGTATTTT.

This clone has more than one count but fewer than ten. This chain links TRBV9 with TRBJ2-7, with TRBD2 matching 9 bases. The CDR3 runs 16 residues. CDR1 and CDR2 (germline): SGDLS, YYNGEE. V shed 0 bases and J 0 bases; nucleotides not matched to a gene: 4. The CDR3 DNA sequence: TGTGCCAGCAGCGTAGGTCCTAGCGGGATCTCCTACGAGCAGTACTTC. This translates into CASSVGPSGISYEQYF. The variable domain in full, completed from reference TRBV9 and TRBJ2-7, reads DSGVTQTPKHLITATGQRVTLRCSPRSGDLSVYWYQQSLDQGLQFLIQYYNGEERAKGNILERFSAQQFPDLHSELNLSSLELGDSALYFCASSVGPSGISYEQYFGPGTRLTVT.

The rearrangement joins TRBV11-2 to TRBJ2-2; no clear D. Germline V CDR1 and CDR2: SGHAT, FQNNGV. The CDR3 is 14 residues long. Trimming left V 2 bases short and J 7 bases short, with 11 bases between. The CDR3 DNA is TGTGCCAGCAGCTTATTATTGCTAGACGGGGAGCTGTTTTTT. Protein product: CASSLLLLDGELFF.

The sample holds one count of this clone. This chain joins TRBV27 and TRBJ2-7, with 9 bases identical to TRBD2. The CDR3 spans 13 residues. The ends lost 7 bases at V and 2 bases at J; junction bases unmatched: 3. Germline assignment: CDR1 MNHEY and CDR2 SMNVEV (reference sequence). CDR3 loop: CASKTSGAYEQYF. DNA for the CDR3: TGTGCCAGCAAGACTAGCGGAGCCTACGAGCAGTACTTC.

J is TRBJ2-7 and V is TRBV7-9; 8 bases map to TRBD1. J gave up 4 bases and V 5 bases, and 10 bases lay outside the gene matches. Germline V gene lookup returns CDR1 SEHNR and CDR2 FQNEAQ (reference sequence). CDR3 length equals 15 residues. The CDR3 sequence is CASSQPGTGQYEQYF. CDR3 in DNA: TGTGCCAGCAGCCAACCCGGGACAGGACAATACGAGCAGTACTTC.

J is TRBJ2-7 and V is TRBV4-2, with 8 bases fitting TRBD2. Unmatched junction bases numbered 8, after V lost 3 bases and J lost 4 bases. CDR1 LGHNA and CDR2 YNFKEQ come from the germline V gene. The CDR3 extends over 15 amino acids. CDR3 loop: CASSHKLAELYEQYF. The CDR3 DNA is TGTGCCAGCAGCCACAAACTAGCGGAGCTTTACGAGCAGTACTTC.

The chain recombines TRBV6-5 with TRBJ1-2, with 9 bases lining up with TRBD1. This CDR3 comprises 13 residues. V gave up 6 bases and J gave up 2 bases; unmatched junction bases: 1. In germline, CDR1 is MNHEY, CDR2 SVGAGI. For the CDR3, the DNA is TGTGCCAGCAGCGGGACAGGGAACTATGGCTACACCTTC. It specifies CASSGTGNYGYTF.

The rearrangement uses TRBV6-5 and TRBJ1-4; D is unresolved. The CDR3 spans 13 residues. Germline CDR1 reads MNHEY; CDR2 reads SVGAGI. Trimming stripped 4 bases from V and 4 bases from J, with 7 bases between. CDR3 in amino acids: CASSWALNEKLFF. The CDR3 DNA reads TGTGCCAGCAGTTGGGCTCTTAATGAAAAACTGTTTTTT.

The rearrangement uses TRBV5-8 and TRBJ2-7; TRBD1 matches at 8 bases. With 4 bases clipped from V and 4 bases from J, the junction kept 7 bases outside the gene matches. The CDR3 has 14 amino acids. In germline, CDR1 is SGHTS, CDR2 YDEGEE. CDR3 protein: CASSRIQGEYEQYF. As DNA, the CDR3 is TGTGCCAGCAGCCGCATACAGGGGGAGTACGAGCAGTACTTC.

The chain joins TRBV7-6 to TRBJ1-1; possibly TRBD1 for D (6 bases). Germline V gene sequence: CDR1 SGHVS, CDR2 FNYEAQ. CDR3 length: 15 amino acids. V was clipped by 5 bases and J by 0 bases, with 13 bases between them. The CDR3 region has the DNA TGTGCCAGCAGCCAGGGGCAGGCGATGAACACTGAAGCTTTCTTT. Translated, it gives CASSQGQAMNTEAFF.

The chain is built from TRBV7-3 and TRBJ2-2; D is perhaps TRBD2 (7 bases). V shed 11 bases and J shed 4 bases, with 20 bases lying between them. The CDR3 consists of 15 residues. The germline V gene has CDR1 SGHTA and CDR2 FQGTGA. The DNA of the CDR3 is TGTGCCTCACAAAAGGGGGGGCCGGGCACCGGGGAGCTGTTTTTT. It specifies CASQKGGPGTGELFF.